Given below is one T cell receptor (beta chain) in context. This table comes from immunoSEQ multiplex PCR, and its TCRdb copy is limited to in-frame clones, with some not included. This repertoire shows approximately 2.3 million clones, approximately 93% found once; its top ten account for 0.3% to 0.4%. This specimen belongs to a study of shared clonotypes between healthy human individuals. HIV-negative, healthy adults without recent acute infections or vaccinations were the donors. Deletions cut 5 bases from V and 3 bases from J, with 13 bases between. The CDR3 loop spans 14 amino acids. Germline V gives CDR1 SGHVS, CDR2 FQNEAQ.

The TCR comes from a man aged 18 to 30 in good health. Some clones in this sample may be carry-over from other donors' samples. J is TRBJ2-5 and V is TRBV7-8; D is possibly TRBD1 or TRBD2 (6 bases each). Sample: naive CD4+ T cells from PBMCs. Subset here: CD45RA+ positively selected. CDR3 loop: CASSPLGGEETQYF. The CDR3 nucleotides read TGTGCCAGCAGCCCATTGGGGGGCGAAGAGACCCAGTACTTC.